These 22 T cell receptor beta chains came from one sample sequenced in a study of low-dose radiotherapy and immunotherapy resistance in tumors. Both TCRalpha and TCRbeta chains were reverse transcribed with V-gene-specific primers. Both a constant-region primer and a V-primer adapter served to amplify TCRs across 15 to 25 PCR cycles. TCRdb used MiXCR to reprocess the reads, holding one entry per CDR3 protein. The sample has around 84,000 distinct CDR3 sequences; around a sixth are singletons. Sample time point: after trial treatment. The treatment denotes: LDRT plus nivolumab, ipilimumab, low-dose cyclophosphamide and aspirin (RACIN trial). The input for sequencing was PBMCs, taken after low-dose radiotherapy plus immunotherapy. The origin of the receptors is a male donor with prostate cancer.

By frequency in the sample, this clonotype is medium-sized (0.01 to 0.1%). The chain has TRBV28 and TRBJ2-7; TRBD1 is a possible D gene (5 bases). Germline V gives CDR1 MDHEN, CDR2 SYDVKM. The CDR3 totals 15 residues. V lost 4 bases and J 5 bases, leaving 18 bases between the germline ends. The CDR3 sequence: CASSSPWQGTHEQYF. The CDR3 nucleotides read TGTGCCAGCAGTTCACCCTGGCAGGGAACCCACGAGCAGTACTTC.

This clonotype was counted between two and nine times. The gene calls are TRBV10-3 and TRBJ2-2, with D possibly being TRBD2 (6 bases). Trimming removed 0 bases at V and 3 bases at J, with 8 bases between. The CDR3 totals 15 residues. The germline gives CDR1 ENHRY, CDR2 SYGVKD. This CDR3 reads CAISESRGDTGELFF. The CDR3 region has the DNA TGTGCCATCAGTGAGTCGCGGGGAGACACCGGGGAGCTGTTTTTT.

To note about this clonotype: A far larger clone is only one base removed, so a read error is likely. V usage is TRBV28 and J usage is TRBJ2-1; the D gene is possibly TRBD2 (6 bases). There are 15 residues in the CDR3. Germline CDR1 and CDR2: MDHEN and SYDVKM. Trimming stripped 8 bases from V and 10 bases from J, with 24 bases between. The CDR3 DNA is TGTGCCAGCTCCCTCAGGCGGGGTTTTGGATACGAGCAGTTCTTC. Amino acids: CASSLRRGFGYEQFF.

A word on this clonotype: One base separates it from a far larger clone, so it is likely a read error. V and J are TRBV28 and TRBJ2-1, with D hard to call. This CDR3 is 11 amino acids long. Per germline, CDR1 MDHEN and CDR2 SYDVKM. V lost 5 bases to trimming and J lost 10 bases, with 9 bases between them. CDR3 DNA sequence: TGTGCCAGCAGTGCTCGATACGAGCAGTTCTTC. Protein: CASSARYEQFF.

This clonotype was picked up many times. The V and J genes are TRBV18 and TRBJ2-3, with D possibly being TRBD2 (5 bases). Trimming took off 1 base at V and 1 base at J, with 15 bases between the two ends. Germline values: CDR1 KGHSH, CDR2 LQKENI. The CDR3 length is 17 residues. CDR3 protein: CASSPLSSGVGTDTQYF. CDR3 coding DNA: TGTGCCAGCTCACCACTTTCATCCGGGGTAGGCACAGATACGCAGTATTTT. The complete variable domain, with remaining parts taken from reference TRBV18 and TRBJ2-3, reads NAGVMQNPRHLVRRRGQEARLRCSPMKGHSHVYWYRQLPEEGLKFMVYLQKENIIDESGMPKERFSAEFPKEGPSILRIQQVVRGDSAAYFCASSPLSSGVGTDTQYFGPGTRLTVL.

There are many counts of this clonotype. V is TRBV6-5 and J is TRBJ2-2; TRBD2 aligns across 10 bases. CDR3 length: 15 amino acids. In germline, CDR1 is MNHEY, CDR2 SVGAGI. The V gene end was trimmed by 0 bases and the J gene end by 11 bases; junction bases not matched to a gene: 6. The CDR3 protein is CASSYSPSGSGELFF. The CDR3 region has the DNA TGTGCCAGCAGTTACTCCCCTAGCGGGAGCGGAGAGCTGTTTTTT.

At least ten counts were recorded for this clonotype. The chain joins TRBV19 to TRBJ2-7; D gene ambiguous. V was trimmed by 3 bases and J by 2 bases, leaving 11 bases between them. CDR1 is LNHDA and CDR2 is SQIVND in the germline V gene (reference sequence). The CDR3 loop spans 14 amino acids. Here the CDR3 reads CASSISGRAYEQYF. The CDR3, as DNA: TGTGCCAGTAGTATTTCTGGAAGGGCCTACGAGCAGTACTTC.

The table lists this clonotype with many counts. The chain carries TRBV7-8 and TRBJ2-5; 12 bases map to TRBD1. The CDR3 contains 15 residues. Trimming cost V 4 bases and J 4 bases; bases outside gene matches: 4. CDR1 and CDR2 (germline): SGHVS, FQNEAQ. CDR3 residues: CASSSRDRGRETQYF. In DNA form, the CDR3 reads TGTGCCAGCAGCTCAAGGGACAGGGGGCGAGAGACCCAGTACTTC.

Ten or more counts support this clonotype. The chain uses TRBV6-2 or TRBV6-3 and TRBJ2-3, with D uncertain. The V end was cut by 5 bases, the J end by 6 bases, with 6 bases between. The CDR3 spans 11 residues. Germline V gene sequence: CDR1 MNHEY, CDR2 SVGEGT. CDR3 region: CASSNMDTQYF. The CDR3 nucleotides read TGTGCCAGCAGTAACATGGATACGCAGTATTTT.

In this sample, this clonotype turned up many times. The CDR3 loop is CASSSFEGGEQYF. CDR3 DNA: TGTGCCAGCAGCTCCTTTGAGGGGGGCGAGCAGTACTTC. The rearrangement uses TRBV12-3 or TRBV12-4 and TRBJ2-7; D could derive from TRBD1 or TRBD2 (6 bases each). CDR3 length equals 13 residues. Between the trimmed V and J ends, which lost 6 bases and 6 bases, there was a span of 15 bases.

This clonotype was counted at least ten times. The V call is TRBV4-3, the J call TRBJ1-3, with D uncertain. The CDR3 has 19 residues. Germline V gene data show CDR1 as LGHNA and CDR2 as YSLEER. The germline V and J ends were trimmed by 1 base and 0 bases, with 19 bases remaining between them. The CDR3 DNA follows: TGCGCCAGCAGCCAAGCATGGCAGGACGGACCGAGCTCTGGAAACACCATATATTTT. Residues: CASSQAWQDGPSSGNTIYF.

This chain uses TRBV7-2 with TRBJ2-2; D is unresolved. The CDR3 covers 14 residues. V was cut by 5 bases and J by 6 bases, with 13 bases left in between. CDR1 is SGHTA and CDR2 is FQGNSA in the germline V gene. CDR3 nucleotide sequence: TGTGCCAGCAGCCCCACATCAAGCGCCGGGGAGCTGTTTTTT. Protein: CASSPTSSAGELFF.

This clonotype was observed a handful of times. V is TRBV7-8 and J is TRBJ1-1; perhaps TRBD1 as D (5 bases). V lost 1 base and J lost 0, with 12 bases in between. Per germline, CDR1 SGHVS and CDR2 FQNEAQ. The CDR3 spans 16 residues. The CDR3 region has the DNA TGTGCCAGCAGCTTAGGAGCAGGGACCTTGAACACTGAAGCTTTCTTT. It codes for CASSLGAGTLNTEAFF.

This clonotype showed up many times. This chain joins TRBV6-5 and TRBJ1-5; 7 positions agree with TRBD1. The CDR3 totals 14 residues. CDR1 is MNHEY and CDR2 is SVGAGI in the germline V gene. V trimming: 2 bases; J trimming: 5 bases; junction bases outside the gene matches: 3. CDR3 protein: CASSYGRGDQPQHF. The CDR3 nucleotides are TGTGCCAGCAGTTACGGCAGGGGGGATCAGCCCCAGCATTTT.

This clonotype showed up many times. The rearrangement joins TRBV5-1 to TRBJ1-6; D call uncertain. Per germline, CDR1 SGHRS and CDR2 YFSETQ. Between the trimmed V and J ends, which lost 3 bases and 3 bases, there was a span of 4 bases. There are 13 residues in the CDR3. The CDR3 reads CASSSDYNSPLHF. The CDR3 bases are TGCGCCAGCAGCTCAGACTATAATTCACCCCTCCACTTT.

This clonotype was recorded many times. The chain uses TRBV6-2 or TRBV6-3 and TRBJ2-6, with D maybe TRBD1 (5 bases). Germline V lookup: CDR1 MNHEY, CDR2 SVGEGT. CDR3 length: 14 residues. V dropped 7 bases and J dropped 3 bases, with 10 bases sitting between them. CDR3 residues: CASTQTVGANVLTF. DNA of the CDR3: TGTGCCAGCACCCAGACAGTTGGGGCCAACGTCCTGACTTTC.

As to this clonotype: This clone may be a read error of a much larger clone one base away. The J gene is TRBJ2-1, the V gene TRBV21-1; the tabulated D call, TRBD2, remains unverified against the DNA. TRBV21-1 constitutes a pseudogene. The CDR3 length is 17 residues. CDR3 in DNA: TGTGCCAGCAGCATGGGACTAGCGGGAGGGTCCCCCTACGAGCAGTTCTTC. This encodes CASSMGLAGGSPYEQFF.

This clonotype was observed many times. The genes are TRBV5-1 and TRBJ2-7, with D tentatively TRBD1 (6 bases). The V end lost 1 base, the J end lost 1 base, and 12 bases lay between the germline ends. CDR1 and CDR2 (germline): SGHRS, YFSETQ. The CDR3 is made up of 15 amino acids. CDR3 region: CASSLIAGDSYEQYF. The CDR3 DNA is TGCGCCAGCAGCTTGATCGCAGGGGATTCCTACGAGCAGTACTTC.

Comments on this clonotype: A far larger clone lies a single base away; this is likely a read error. The V and J genes are TRBV29-1 and TRBJ2-7; perhaps D is TRBD1 or TRBD2 (5 bases each). V shed 4 bases and J shed 7 bases, with 17 bases lying between them. Looked up from germline, CDR1 is SQVTM and CDR2 is ANQGSEA. The CDR3 length is 13 residues. The chain's CDR3 is CSVGGSSYNEQYF. The CDR3 nucleotides read TGCAGCGTTGGGGGGAGCTCCTACAATGAGCAGTACTTC.

Worth noting for this clonotype: Given a far larger clone just one base away, this is likely a sequencing read error. The chain links TRBV2 to TRBJ2-1; TRBD1 might be the D (5 bases). The CDR3 totals 14 residues. V was pared by 6 bases and J by 10 bases, with 19 bases between. Germline CDR1 is SNHLY and CDR2 is FYNNEI. DNA of the CDR3: TGTGCCAGCAGCGCAAGGGGCTTCTTATACGAGCAGTTCTTC. Translated: CASSARGFLYEQFF.

This clonotype has at least ten counts. The rearrangement joins TRBV7-2 to TRBJ2-3; 10 nucleotides line up with TRBD2. In germline, CDR1 is SGHTA, CDR2 FQGNSA. The V gene end was trimmed by 5 bases and the J gene end by 4 bases; junction bases not matched to a gene: 3. The CDR3 is made up of 14 amino acids. Here the CDR3 reads CASSPGLAPDTQYF. The CDR3 coding sequence is TGTGCCAGCAGCCCGGGACTAGCGCCAGATACGCAGTATTTT.

This clonotype occurred many times. The J gene is TRBJ1-2, the V gene TRBV30; D gene ambiguous. Germline values: CDR1 GTSNPN, CDR2 SVGIG (reference sequence). The CDR3 covers 14 residues. Trimming removed 5 bases from V and 2 bases from J, with 15 bases in between. The CDR3 spells CAWGAQPANYGYTF. The CDR3, as DNA: TGTGCCTGGGGTGCCCAGCCGGCCAACTATGGCTACACCTTC. Full variable domain (remainder filled in from reference TRBV30 and TRBJ1-2): SQTIHQWPATLVQPVGSPLSLECTVEGTSNPNLYWYRQAAGRGLQLLFYSVGIGQISSEVPQNLSASRPQDRQFILSSKKLLLSDSGFYLCAWGAQPANYGYTFGSGTRLTVV.